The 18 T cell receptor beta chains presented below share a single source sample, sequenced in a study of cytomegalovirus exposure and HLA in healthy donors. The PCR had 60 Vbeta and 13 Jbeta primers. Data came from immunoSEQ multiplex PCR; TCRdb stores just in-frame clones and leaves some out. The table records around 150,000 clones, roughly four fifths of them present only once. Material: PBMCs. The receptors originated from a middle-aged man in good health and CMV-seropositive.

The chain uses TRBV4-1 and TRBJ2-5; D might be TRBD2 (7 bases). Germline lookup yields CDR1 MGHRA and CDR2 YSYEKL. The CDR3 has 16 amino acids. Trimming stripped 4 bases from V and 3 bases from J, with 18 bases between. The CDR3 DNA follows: TGCGCCAGCAGCCCGAATAGCGGAGGGGGGGAAGAGACCCAGTACTTC. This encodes CASSPNSGGGEETQYF.

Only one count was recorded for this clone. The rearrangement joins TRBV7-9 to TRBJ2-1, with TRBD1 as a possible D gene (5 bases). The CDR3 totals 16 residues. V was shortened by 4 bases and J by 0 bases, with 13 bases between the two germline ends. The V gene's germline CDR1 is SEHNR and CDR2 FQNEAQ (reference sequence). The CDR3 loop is CASSSRQLSSYNEQFF. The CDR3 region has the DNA TGTGCCAGCAGCTCTCGACAGTTGAGCTCCTACAATGAGCAGTTCTTC.

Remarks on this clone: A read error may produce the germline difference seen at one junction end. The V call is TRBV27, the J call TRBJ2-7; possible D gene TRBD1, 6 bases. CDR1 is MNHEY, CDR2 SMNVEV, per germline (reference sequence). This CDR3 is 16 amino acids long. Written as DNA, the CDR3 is TGTGCCAGCAGTGCCAGACAGGCCACTTATCTCTACGAGCACTACTTC. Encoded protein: CASSARQATYLYEHYF.

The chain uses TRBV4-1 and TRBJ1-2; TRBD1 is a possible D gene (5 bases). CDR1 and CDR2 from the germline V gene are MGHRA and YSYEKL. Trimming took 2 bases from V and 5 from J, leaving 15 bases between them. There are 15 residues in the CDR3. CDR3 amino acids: CASSQRQPGSYGYTF. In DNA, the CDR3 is TGCGCCAGCAGCCAACGACAGCCAGGTAGTTATGGCTACACCTTC.

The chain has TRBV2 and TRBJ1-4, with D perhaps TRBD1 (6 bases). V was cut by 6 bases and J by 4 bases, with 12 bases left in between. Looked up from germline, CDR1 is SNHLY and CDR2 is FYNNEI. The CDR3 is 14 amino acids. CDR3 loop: CASSADSDNEKLFF. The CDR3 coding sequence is TGTGCCAGCAGCGCGGACAGTGATAATGAAAAACTGTTTTTT.

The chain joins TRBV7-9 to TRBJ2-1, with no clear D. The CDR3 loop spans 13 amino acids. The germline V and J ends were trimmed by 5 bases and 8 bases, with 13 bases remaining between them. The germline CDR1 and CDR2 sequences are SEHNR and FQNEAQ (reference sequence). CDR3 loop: CASSPFLAHEQFF. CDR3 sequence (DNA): TGTGCCAGCAGCCCCTTTTTGGCACATGAGCAGTTCTTC.

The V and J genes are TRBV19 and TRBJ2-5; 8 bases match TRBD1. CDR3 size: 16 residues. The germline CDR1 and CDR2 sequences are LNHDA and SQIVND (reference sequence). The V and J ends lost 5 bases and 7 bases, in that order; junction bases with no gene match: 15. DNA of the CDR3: TGTGCCAGTAGTCCCTGGGACAGGCCCACTGTTGGGACCCAGTACTTC. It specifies CASSPWDRPTVGTQYF.

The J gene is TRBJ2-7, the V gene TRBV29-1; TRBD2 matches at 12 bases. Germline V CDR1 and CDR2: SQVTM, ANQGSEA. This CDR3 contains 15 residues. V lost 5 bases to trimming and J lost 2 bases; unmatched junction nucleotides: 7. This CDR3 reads CSVTTLAGGAYEQYF. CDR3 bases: TGCAGCGTTACGACCCTAGCGGGAGGGGCCTACGAGCAGTACTTC.

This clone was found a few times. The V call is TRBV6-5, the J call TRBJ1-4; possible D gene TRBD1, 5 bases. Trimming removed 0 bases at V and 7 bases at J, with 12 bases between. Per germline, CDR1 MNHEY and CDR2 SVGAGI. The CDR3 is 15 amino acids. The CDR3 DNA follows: TGTGCCAGCAGTTACTCGCCAGGGTCCCCTGAAAAACTGTTTTTT. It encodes CASSYSPGSPEKLFF.

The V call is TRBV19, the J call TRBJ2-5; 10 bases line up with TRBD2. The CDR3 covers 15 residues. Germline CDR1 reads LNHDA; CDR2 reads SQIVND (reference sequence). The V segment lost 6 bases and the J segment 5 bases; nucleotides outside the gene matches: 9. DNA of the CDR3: TGTGCCAGTAGAGCTAGCGGGAGTTCTTGGGAGACCCAGTACTTC. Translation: CASRASGSSWETQYF.

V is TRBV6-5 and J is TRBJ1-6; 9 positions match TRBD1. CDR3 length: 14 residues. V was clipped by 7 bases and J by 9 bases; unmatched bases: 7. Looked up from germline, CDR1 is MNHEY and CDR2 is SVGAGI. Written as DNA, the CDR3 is TGTGCCAGCAACCAGGACAGGGGTTTTTCACCCCTCCACTTT. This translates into CASNQDRGFSPLHF.

The CDR3 loop reads CASSTGSGGEPQHF. CDR3 DNA: TGTGCCAGCAGTACAGGTTCCGGGGGAGAGCCCCAGCATTTT. The chain recombines TRBV25-1 with TRBJ1-5; TRBD1 is a possible D gene (5 bases). Germline lookup yields CDR1 MGHDK and CDR2 SYGVNS. V dropped 5 bases and J dropped 8 bases, with 16 bases sitting between them. The CDR3 has 14 residues. The full variable domain, its missing parts supplied by reference TRBV25-1 and TRBJ1-5, is EADIYQTPRYLVIGTGKKITLECSQTMGHDKMYWYQQDPGMELHLIHYSYGVNSTEKGDLSSESTVSRIRTEHFPLTLESARPSHTSQYLCASSTGSGGEPQHFGDGTRLSIL.

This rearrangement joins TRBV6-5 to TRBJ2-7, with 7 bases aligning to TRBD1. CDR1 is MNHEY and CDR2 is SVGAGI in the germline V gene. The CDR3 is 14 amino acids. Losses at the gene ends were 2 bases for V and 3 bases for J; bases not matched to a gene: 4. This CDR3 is CASSYRQGIYEQYF. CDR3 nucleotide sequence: TGTGCCAGCAGTTACCGACAGGGAATCTACGAGCAGTACTTC.

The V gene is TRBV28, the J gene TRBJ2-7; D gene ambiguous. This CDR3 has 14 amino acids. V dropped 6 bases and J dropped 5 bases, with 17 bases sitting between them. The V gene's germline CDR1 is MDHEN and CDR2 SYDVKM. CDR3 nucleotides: TGTGCCAGCAGCCAGGCGCGCCCGGTCCACGAGCAGTACTTC. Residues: CASSQARPVHEQYF.

CDR3 DNA: TGTGCCAGCGGTCAGGGTAGCTTGAACACTGAAGCTTTCTTT. Translated, it gives CASGQGSLNTEAFF. V gene TRBV28 combines with J gene TRBJ1-1, with D perhaps matching TRBD1 (5 bases). V was trimmed by 8 bases and J by 0 bases, leaving 13 bases between them. CDR1 is MDHEN and CDR2 is SYDVKM in the germline V gene. The CDR3 sequence is 14 residues long.

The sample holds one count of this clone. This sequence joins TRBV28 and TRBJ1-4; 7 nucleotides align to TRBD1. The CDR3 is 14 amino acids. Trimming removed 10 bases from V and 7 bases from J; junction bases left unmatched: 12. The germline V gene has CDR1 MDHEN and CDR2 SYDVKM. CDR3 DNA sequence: TGTGCCACCGGAGGAGGACAGGTGTTTGAAAAACTGTTTTTT. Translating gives CATGGGQVFEKLFF.

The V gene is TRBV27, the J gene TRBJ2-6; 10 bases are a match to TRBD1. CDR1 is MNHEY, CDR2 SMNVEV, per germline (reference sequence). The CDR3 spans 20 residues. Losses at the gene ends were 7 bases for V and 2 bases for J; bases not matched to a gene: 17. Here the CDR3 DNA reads TGTGCCAGCATGTCGCGACAGGGGGCGCGAAGTGGTCCTGGGGCCAACGTCCTGACTTTC. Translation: CASMSRQGARSGPGANVLTF.

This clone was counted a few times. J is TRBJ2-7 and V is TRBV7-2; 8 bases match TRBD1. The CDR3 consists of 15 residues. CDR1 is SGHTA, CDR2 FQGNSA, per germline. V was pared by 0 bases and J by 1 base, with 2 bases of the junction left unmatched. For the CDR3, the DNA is TGTGCCAGCAGCTTAGCGGGGACAGGTTCCTACGAGCAGTACTTC. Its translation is CASSLAGTGSYEQYF.